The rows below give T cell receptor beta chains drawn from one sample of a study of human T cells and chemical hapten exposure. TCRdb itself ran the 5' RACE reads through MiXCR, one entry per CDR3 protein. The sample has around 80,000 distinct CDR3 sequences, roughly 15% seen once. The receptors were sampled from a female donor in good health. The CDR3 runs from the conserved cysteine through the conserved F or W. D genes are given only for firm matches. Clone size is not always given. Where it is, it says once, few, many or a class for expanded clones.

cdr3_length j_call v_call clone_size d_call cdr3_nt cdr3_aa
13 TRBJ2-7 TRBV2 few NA TGTGCCATAGCCCGGGACGGTTACTACGAGCAGTACTTC CAIARDGYYEQYF
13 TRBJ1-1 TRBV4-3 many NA TGCGCCAGCAGCCAAGAAAGGGGCACTGAAGCTTTCTTT CASSQERGTEAFF
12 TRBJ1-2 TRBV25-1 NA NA TGTGCCAGCAGTGAGGGGAACTATGGCTACACCTTC CASSEGNYGYTF
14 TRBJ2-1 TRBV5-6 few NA TGTGCCAGCAGCTTTCTAGGGCAGACTAGAAAGCAGTTCTTC CASSFLGQTRKQFF
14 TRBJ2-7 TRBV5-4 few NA TGTGCCAGCAGCTTATGGCTAGGACCGGCCGAGCAGTACTTC CASSLWLGPAEQYF
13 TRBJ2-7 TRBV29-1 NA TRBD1 TGCAGCGTCAACAGGGGGCGGTTAGACGAGCAGTACTTC CSVNRGRLDEQYF
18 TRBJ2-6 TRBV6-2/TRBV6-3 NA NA TGTGCCAGCACCCCTTTACCGTCCACGGGGTCTGGGGCCAACGTCCTGACTTTC CASTPLPSTGSGANVLTF
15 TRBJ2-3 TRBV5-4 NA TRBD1 TGTGCCAGCGGGTTTCCGGGACAGTTCACAGATACGCAGTATTTT CASGFPGQFTDTQYF
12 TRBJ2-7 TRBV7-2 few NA TGTGCCAGCAGCTTACAGGGAGGCGAGCAGTACTTC CASSLQGGEQYF
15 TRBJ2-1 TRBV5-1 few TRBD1 TGCGCCAGCAGCTCCGGGACAGGGGGAAACAATGAGCAGTTCTTC CASSSGTGGNNEQFF
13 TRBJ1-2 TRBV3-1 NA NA TGTGCCAGCAGCCAAGGCAATCACTATGGCTACACCTTC CASSQGNHYGYTF
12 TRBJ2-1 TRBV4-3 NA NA TGCGCCAGCAGCCTCTCTTTCGGTGAGCAGTTCTTC CASSLSFGEQFF
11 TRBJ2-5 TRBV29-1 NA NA TGCAGCTTCAGGTCGTCGGGGACCCAGTACTTC CSFRSSGTQYF
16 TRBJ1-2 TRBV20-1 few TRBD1 TGCAGTGCTAAGGGGACAGGGGCCGCCCAATCCTATGGCTACACCTTC CSAKGTGAAQSYGYTF
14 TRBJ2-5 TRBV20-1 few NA TGCAGTGCTAGAGATCATCGGGGATCAGAGACCCAGTACTTC CSARDHRGSETQYF
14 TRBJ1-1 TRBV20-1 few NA TGCAGTGCTCACCGGGAAAGTCAAGGGACTGAAGCTTTCTTT CSAHRESQGTEAFF
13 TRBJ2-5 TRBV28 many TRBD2 TGTGCCAGCAGGGGACTAACCCAAGAGACCCAGTACTTC CASRGLTQETQYF
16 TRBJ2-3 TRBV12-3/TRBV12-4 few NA TGTGCCAGCAGTTTTTCAGGGGGGGGGCGACCAGATACGCAGTATTTT CASSFSGGGRPDTQYF